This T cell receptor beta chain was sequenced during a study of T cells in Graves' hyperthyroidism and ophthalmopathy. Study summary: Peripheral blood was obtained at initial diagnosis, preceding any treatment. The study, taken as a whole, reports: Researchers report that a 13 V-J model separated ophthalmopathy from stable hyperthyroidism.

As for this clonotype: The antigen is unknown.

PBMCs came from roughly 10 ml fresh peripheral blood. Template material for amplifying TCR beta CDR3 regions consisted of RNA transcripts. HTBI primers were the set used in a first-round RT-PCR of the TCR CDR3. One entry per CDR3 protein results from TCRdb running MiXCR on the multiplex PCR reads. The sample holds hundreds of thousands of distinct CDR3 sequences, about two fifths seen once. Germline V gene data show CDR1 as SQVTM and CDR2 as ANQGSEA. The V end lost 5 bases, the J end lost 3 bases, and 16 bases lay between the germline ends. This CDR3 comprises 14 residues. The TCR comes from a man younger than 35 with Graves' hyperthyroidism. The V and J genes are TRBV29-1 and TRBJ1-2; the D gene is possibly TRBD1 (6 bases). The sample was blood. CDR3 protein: CSVLAGAGDYGYTF. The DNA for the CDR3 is TGCAGCGTTCTCGCGGGGGCCGGCGACTATGGCTACACCTTC.